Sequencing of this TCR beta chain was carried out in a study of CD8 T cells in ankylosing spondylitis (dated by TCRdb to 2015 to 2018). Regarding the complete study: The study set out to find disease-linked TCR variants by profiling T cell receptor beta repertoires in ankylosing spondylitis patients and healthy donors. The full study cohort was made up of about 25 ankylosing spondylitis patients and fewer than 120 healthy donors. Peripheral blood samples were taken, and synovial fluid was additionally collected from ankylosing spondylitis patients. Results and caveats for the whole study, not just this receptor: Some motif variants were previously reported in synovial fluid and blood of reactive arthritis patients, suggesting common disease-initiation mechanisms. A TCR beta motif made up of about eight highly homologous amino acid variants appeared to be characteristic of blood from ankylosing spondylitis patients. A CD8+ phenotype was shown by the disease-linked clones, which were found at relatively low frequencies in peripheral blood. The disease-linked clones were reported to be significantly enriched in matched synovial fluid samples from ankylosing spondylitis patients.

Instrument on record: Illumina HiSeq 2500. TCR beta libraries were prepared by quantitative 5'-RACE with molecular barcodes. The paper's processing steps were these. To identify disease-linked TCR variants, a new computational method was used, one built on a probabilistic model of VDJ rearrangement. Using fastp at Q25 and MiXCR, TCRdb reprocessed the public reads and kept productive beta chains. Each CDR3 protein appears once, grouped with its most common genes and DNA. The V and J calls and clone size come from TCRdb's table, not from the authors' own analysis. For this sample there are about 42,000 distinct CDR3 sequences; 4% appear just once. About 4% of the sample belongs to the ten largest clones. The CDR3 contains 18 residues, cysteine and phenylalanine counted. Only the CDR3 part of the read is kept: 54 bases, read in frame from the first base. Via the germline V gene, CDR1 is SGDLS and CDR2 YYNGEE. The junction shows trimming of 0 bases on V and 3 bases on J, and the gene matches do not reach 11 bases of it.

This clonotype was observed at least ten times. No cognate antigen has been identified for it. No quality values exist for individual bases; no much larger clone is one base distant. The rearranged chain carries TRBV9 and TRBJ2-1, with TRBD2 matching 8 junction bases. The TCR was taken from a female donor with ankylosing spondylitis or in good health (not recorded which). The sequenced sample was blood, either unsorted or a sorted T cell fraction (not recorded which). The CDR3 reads CASSVGLAQRGIYNEQFF. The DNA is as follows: TGTGCCAGCAGCGTAGGACTTGCTCAGCGGGGGATCTACAATGAGCAGTTCTTC.